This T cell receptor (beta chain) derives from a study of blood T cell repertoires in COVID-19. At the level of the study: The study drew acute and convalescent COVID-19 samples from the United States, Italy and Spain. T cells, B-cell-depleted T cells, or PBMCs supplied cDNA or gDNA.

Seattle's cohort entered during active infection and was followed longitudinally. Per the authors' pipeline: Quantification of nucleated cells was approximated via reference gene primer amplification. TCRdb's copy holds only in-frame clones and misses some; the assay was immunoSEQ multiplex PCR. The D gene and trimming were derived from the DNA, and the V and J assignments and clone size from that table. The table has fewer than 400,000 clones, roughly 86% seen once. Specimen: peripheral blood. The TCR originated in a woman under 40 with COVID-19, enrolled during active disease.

Here the CDR3 DNA reads TGTGCCAGCGCCCCGTCAGCGGGGGGTTACGAGCAGTACTTC. Translating gives CASAPSAGGYEQYF. This chain uses TRBV2 with TRBJ2-7; 9 bases are a match to TRBD2. This CDR3 has 14 residues. V lost 8 bases and J lost 4; bases outside the gene matches: 9. Germline CDR1 reads SNHLY; CDR2 reads FYNNEI.